Listed below are T cell receptor beta chains from one sample, sequenced in a study of graft-versus-host responses after intestinal transplantation. Their cognate antigens are unknown. TCRdb's copy holds only in-frame clones and misses some; the assay was immunoSEQ multiplex PCR. The table records around 69,000 clones, about 90% of them present only once. The input for sequencing was unstimulated CD8+ T cells sorted from spleen or lymph node cells, taken before transplant. Receptor source: a human donor who was the organ donor for an intestinal transplant. The CDR3 runs from the conserved cysteine through the conserved F or W. A D gene is named only where the DNA matches it firmly. Where a row states a size, it is once, few, many or the class of an expanded clone; other rows omit it.

D	size	V	length	J	DNA	CDR3
.	.	TRBV18	12	TRBJ1-2	TGTGCCAGCTCCGGACAGCACTATGGCTACACCTTC	CASSGQHYGYTF
.	.	TRBV4-2	18	TRBJ1-3	TGTGCCAGCAGCCCAATAGGGAGACATTGGGACTCTGGAAACACCATATATTTT	CASSPIGRHWDSGNTIYF
TRBD1	.	TRBV7-8	13	TRBJ1-1	TGTGCCAGCAGCCTAAGGGGGCTGACTGAAGCTTTCTTT	CASSLRGLTEAFF
.	.	TRBV30	16	TRBJ2-1	TGTGCCTGGACCCTAGGGAGGCGGGTCTCCTACAATGAGCAGTTCTTC	CAWTLGRRVSYNEQFF
TRBD1	.	TRBV5-5	12	TRBJ2-1	TGTGCCAGCAGCGGGACAGGGCCTGAGCAGTTCTTC	CASSGTGPEQFF
.	.	TRBV28	14	TRBJ1-3	TGTGCCAGCAGTTTTGTGGGCACCGGAAACACCATATATTTT	CASSFVGTGNTIYF
.	.	TRBV10-1	13	TRBJ1-5	TGCGCCAGCAGTGATTATAGCAATCAGCCCCAGCATTTT	CASSDYSNQPQHF
TRBD2	.	TRBV11-3	18	TRBJ2-5	TGTGCCAGCAGCTTAAGGGGATCGGGTAGCGGGGACCAAGAGACCCAGTACTTC	CASSLRGSGSGDQETQYF
.	.	TRBV27	16	TRBJ1-5	TGTGCCAGCAGTTTATCGGCAGACAATAGCAATCAGCCCCAGCATTTT	CASSLSADNSNQPQHF
.	once	TRBV28	14	TRBJ1-2	TGTGCCAGCAGTTATAAGACGGGTGGCTATGGCTACACCTTC	CASSYKTGGYGYTF